Below are 27 T cell receptor beta chains sequenced from a single sample in a study of beta chain features in type 1 diabetes. As every portion of the isolated RNA was reverse transcribed, the sequencing read expressed TCRB transcripts. The assay was immunoSEQ multiplex PCR, and TCRdb's table has in-frame clones only and misses some. The sample lists over 300,000 clones, 6.5% to 10% seen once, with around 0.44% in the top ten. Sequenced: central memory CD4+ T cells from blood. These receptors came from a woman aged 18-35 years in good health.

This clone has only a few counts. V is TRBV28 and J is TRBJ2-1; D remains unclear. CDR1 and CDR2 (germline): MDHEN, SYDVKM. CDR3 length: 11 residues. V gave up 8 bases and J gave up 9 bases, with 11 bases separating them. CDR3 DNA sequence: TGTGCCAGCGGATTGTTGAGTGAGCAGTTCTTC. It translates to CASGLLSEQFF.

This chain uses TRBV9 with TRBJ2-2, with D possibly matching TRBD1 (6 bases). Germline assignment: CDR1 SGDLS and CDR2 YYNGEE. The CDR3 totals 14 residues. The V end was cut by 4 bases, the J end by 6 bases, with 13 bases between. The CDR3: CASSNHRDAGELFF. In DNA form, the CDR3 reads TGTGCCAGCAGCAACCACAGGGACGCCGGGGAGCTGTTTTTT.

The chain employs TRBV7-8 and TRBJ2-3, with D perhaps TRBD1 or TRBD2 (6 bases each). V was trimmed by 2 bases and J by 2 bases, leaving 14 bases between them. Germline lookup yields CDR1 SGHVS and CDR2 FQNEAQ. CDR3 size: 16 residues. In DNA form, the CDR3 reads TGTGCCAGCAGCTTAAGGGGGGACCCACCCACAGATACGCAGTATTTT. The encoded protein is CASSLRGDPPTDTQYF.

This clone has more than one count but fewer than ten. The chain employs TRBV2 and TRBJ2-7, with unresolved D. V was clipped by 4 bases and J by 1 base, with 11 bases between them. Germline assignment: CDR1 SNHLY and CDR2 FYNNEI. CDR3 size: 14 residues. The CDR3 DNA sequence: TGTGCCAGCAGTGGGTCGTGGGGTTCCTACGAGCAGTACTTC. Translated: CASSGSWGSYEQYF.

This clone came up many times. The V gene is TRBV28, the J gene TRBJ2-5; no firm D call. The CDR3 is made up of 12 amino acids. Germline V gene sequence: CDR1 MDHEN, CDR2 SYDVKM. Between the trimmed V and J ends, which lost 8 bases and 1 base, there was a span of 8 bases. CDR3 coding DNA: TGTGCCAGCCGCCAGGTCCAAGAGACCCAGTACTTC. Translating it yields CASRQVQETQYF.

This clone was picked up many times. This rearrangement joins TRBV4-2 to TRBJ2-1, with D possibly matching TRBD2 (6 bases). In germline, CDR1 is LGHNA, CDR2 YNFKEQ. The CDR3 has 14 residues. V was trimmed by 0 bases and J by 6 bases, leaving 9 bases between them. The CDR3 DNA reads as TGTGCCAGCAGCCAAGACACCGGGGGCAATGAGCAGTTCTTC. This gives the protein CASSQDTGGNEQFF.

The chain is built from TRBV18 and TRBJ2-5, with a possible D match to TRBD1 (5 bases). Germline CDR1 is KGHSH and CDR2 is LQKENI. The CDR3 runs to 15 residues. The V and J ends lost 6 bases and 0 bases respectively, with 14 bases between them. As DNA, the CDR3 is TGTGCCAGCTCTCCCCGAATGGACAACCAAGAGACCCAGTACTTC. Translating gives CASSPRMDNQETQYF.

The chain couples TRBV11-2 to TRBJ2-5; weak D call: TRBD1 (6 bases). The CDR3 sequence is 14 residues long. V lost 7 bases to trimming and J lost 4 bases, with 16 bases between them. Germline CDR1 is SGHAT and CDR2 is FQNNGV. The CDR3 loop is CASTKPTGRETQYF. The DNA of the CDR3 is TGTGCCAGCACCAAACCAACAGGGAGAGAGACCCAGTACTTC. The full variable domain, in which reference TRBV11-2 and TRBJ2-5 provide the parts outside the CDR3, is EAGVAQSPRYKIIEKRQSVAFWCNPISGHATLYWYQQILGQGPKLLIQFQNNGVVDDSQLPKDRFSAERLKGVDSTLKIQPAKLEDSAVYLCASTKPTGRETQYFGPGTRLLVL.

Only a few counts were recorded for this clone. The same CDR3 can be traced to other DNA sequences in this sample. V is TRBV7-2 and J is TRBJ2-1; D not certain. V lost 4 bases to trimming and J lost 5 bases, with 3 bases between them. Germline V CDR1 and CDR2: SGHTA, FQGNSA. This CDR3 contains 11 residues. CDR3 in DNA: TGTGCCAGCAGCTATCACAATGAGCAGTTCTTC. Translated, it gives CASSYHNEQFF.

The rearrangement joins TRBV18 to TRBJ2-1, with D perhaps TRBD2 (6 bases). The CDR3 contains 14 residues. V was cut by 2 bases and J by 6 bases, with 11 bases left in between. CDR1 and CDR2 (germline): KGHSH, LQKENI. In nucleotides, the CDR3 is TGTGCCAGCTCACCAGCAGGGAGGCTCAATGAGCAGTTCTTC. Translation gives CASSPAGRLNEQFF.

The CDR3 DNA follows: TGTGCCAGCAGCTTTGGCGACGGGAGGGTCCACGAGCAGTACTTC. As protein: CASSFGDGRVHEQYF. The chain couples TRBV5-4 to TRBJ2-7; 8 bases map to TRBD2. The V and J ends lost 2 bases and 5 bases, in that order; junction bases with no gene match: 9. The CDR3 contains 15 residues. Germline CDR1 is SGHNT and CDR2 is YYREEE (reference sequence). Full variable domain (rest looked up from reference TRBV5-4 and TRBJ2-7): ETGVTQSPTHLIKTRGQQVTLRCSSQSGHNTVSWYQQALGQGPQFIFQYYREEENGRGNFPPRFSGLQFPNYSSELNVNALELDDSALYLCASSFGDGRVHEQYFGPGTRLTVT.

This clone showed up just a few times. The chain is built from TRBV29-1 and TRBJ2-5; D may be TRBD1 (5 bases). Trimming cost V 4 bases and J 2 bases, with 11 bases left between them. Germline V gene lookup returns CDR1 SQVTM and CDR2 ANQGSEA. The CDR3 is made up of 13 amino acids. The CDR3 DNA sequence: TGCAGCGTTGTAGGACACAGGCAAGAGACCCAGTACTTC. It encodes CSVVGHRQETQYF.

This clone came up a few times. This chain links TRBV25-1 with TRBJ2-1; D perhaps matches TRBD2 (6 bases). The CDR3 length is 13 residues. Trimming removed 0 bases from V and 10 bases from J, with 10 bases in between. The germline V gene has CDR1 MGHDK and CDR2 SYGVNS. CDR3 residues: CASSEYGTREQFF. For the CDR3, the DNA is TGTGCCAGCAGTGAATATGGGACTCGGGAGCAGTTCTTC.

The rearrangement links TRBV7-9 to TRBJ1-1; 8 nucleotides match TRBD1. V shed 5 bases, J shed 0 bases, and the junction held 8 bases outside the gene matches. Germline CDR1 SEHNR, CDR2 FQNEAQ (reference sequence). The CDR3 length is 16 residues. CDR3 residues: CASSPDRGGVNTEAFF. For the CDR3, the DNA is TGTGCCAGCAGCCCCGACAGGGGCGGAGTGAACACTGAAGCTTTCTTT.

This clone was observed a few times. The CDR3 coding sequence is TGTGCCAGTAGTATCCCAGACAGGGGACTTCGGCGAAACATTCAGTACTTC. Protein product: CASSIPDRGLRRNIQYF. The chain has TRBV19 and TRBJ2-4; 8 nucleotides line up with TRBD1. The germline V gene has CDR1 LNHDA and CDR2 SQIVND (reference sequence). The CDR3 sequence is 17 residues long. J gave up 6 bases and V 3 bases, and 13 bases lay outside the gene matches.

This clone was seen many times. The chain recombines TRBV10-3 with TRBJ2-1, with TRBD1 as a possible D gene (7 bases). The germline V gene encodes CDR1 ENHRY and CDR2 SYGVKD. Trimming took off 5 bases at V and 6 bases at J, with 26 bases between the two ends. CDR3 length: 18 amino acids. The CDR3 coding sequence is TGTGCCATCAGTCGGAGGGCGAACGTGGCAGGGGGAAGCAATGAGCAGTTCTTC. Translating it yields CAISRRANVAGGSNEQFF.

The V and J genes are TRBV27 and TRBJ1-1; TRBD1 matches 8 bases. The length of the CDR3 is 14 residues. Per the germline V gene, CDR1 is MNHEY and CDR2 is SMNVEV (reference sequence). V was clipped by 6 bases and J by 6 bases; unmatched bases: 9. The CDR3 loop is CASSSGQGRAEAFF. The CDR3 region has the DNA TGTGCCAGCAGCTCCGGACAGGGTAGGGCTGAAGCTTTCTTT.

The chain recombines TRBV25-1 with TRBJ2-7; D not resolved. V gave up 1 base and J gave up 3 bases, with 16 bases separating them. The CDR3 totals 16 residues. The germline V gene has CDR1 MGHDK and CDR2 SYGVNS. CDR3 region: CASSELVPPGYYEQYF. The CDR3 DNA reads as TGTGCCAGCAGTGAATTAGTCCCGCCCGGATACTACGAGCAGTACTTC.

The V call is TRBV7-2, the J call TRBJ2-2; tentatively, D is TRBD2 (6 bases). With 6 bases removed from V and 1 base from J, the gap between germline ends came to 12 bases. The V gene's germline CDR1 is SGHTA and CDR2 FQGNSA. The CDR3 has 15 residues. CDR3 sequence (DNA): TGTGCCAGCAGTTACCTCGGGAGGAACACCGGGGAGCTGTTTTTT. It specifies CASSYLGRNTGELFF.

This clone was seen a handful of times. The rearrangement links TRBV7-2 to TRBJ2-2, with D unclear. Germline loops: CDR1 SGHTA, CDR2 FQGNSA. V lost 3 bases and J lost 3, with 2 bases in between. The CDR3 consists of 12 residues. CDR3 protein: CASSFHTGELFF. The DNA of the CDR3 is TGTGCCAGCAGCTTCCACACCGGGGAGCTGTTTTTT.

In its sample, this clone was seen a few times. The gene calls are TRBV2 and TRBJ1-2; D is undetermined. The CDR3 is made up of 13 amino acids. V dropped 6 bases and J dropped 3 bases, with 11 bases sitting between them. Germline lookup yields CDR1 SNHLY and CDR2 FYNNEI. The CDR3 coding sequence is TGTGCCAGCAGGGATAGCTTCGACTATGGCTACACCTTC. It is translated as CASRDSFDYGYTF.

This clone turned up a few times. V gene TRBV6-6 combines with J gene TRBJ2-2; D unclear. Germline V gives CDR1 MNHNY, CDR2 SVGAGI (reference sequence). Trimming removed 7 bases at V and 3 bases at J, with 6 bases between. The CDR3 runs to 12 residues. DNA of the CDR3: TGTGCCAGCAAGGTTGACACCGGGGAGCTGTTTTTT. It encodes CASKVDTGELFF.

This clone showed up just a few times. Just one base apart from a much larger clone, this may be a read error. The chain carries TRBV4-2 and TRBJ1-1; weak D call: TRBD1 (5 bases). The V end was cut by 0 bases, the J end by 5 bases, with 7 bases between. CDR3 size: 13 residues. Germline loops: CDR1 LGHNA, CDR2 YNFKEQ. DNA for the CDR3: TGTGCCAGCAGCCAAGATAGGGGTACTGAAGCTTTCTTT. Its protein product is CASSQDRGTEAFF.

This clone was seen at least ten times. This CDR3 reads CASSLTFSTDTQYF. The CDR3 DNA reads TGTGCCAGCAGCTTAACTTTTAGCACAGATACGCAGTATTTT. The chain is built from TRBV7-3 and TRBJ2-3, with D hard to call. The CDR3 sequence is 14 residues long. V was pared by 0 bases and J by 0 bases, with 4 bases between. Germline V gives CDR1 SGHTA, CDR2 FQGTGA.

This sequence joins TRBV19 and TRBJ2-6; 7 bases align to TRBD1. Trimming cost V 5 bases and J 5 bases; bases outside gene matches: 9. The germline V gene encodes CDR1 LNHDA and CDR2 SQIVND (reference sequence). The CDR3 sequence is 16 residues long. CDR3 coding DNA: TGTGCCAGTAGTGCAAGAAACAGGGGTTGGGCCAACGTCCTGACTTTC. This gives the protein CASSARNRGWANVLTF.

The chain carries TRBV27 and TRBJ2-1, with D unresolved. CDR1 is MNHEY and CDR2 is SMNVEV in the germline V gene (reference sequence). This CDR3 comprises 14 residues. Trimming left V 6 bases short and J 0 bases short, with 9 bases between. Here the CDR3 DNA reads TGTGCCAGCAGACATGGTAACTCCTACAATGAGCAGTTCTTC. The encoded protein is CASRHGNSYNEQFF.

This clone was counted at least ten times. This sequence joins TRBV6-6 and TRBJ2-5, with 9 nucleotides matching TRBD2. The CDR3 covers 14 residues. Trimming at V came to 6 bases and at J to 8 bases, leaving 10 bases not matched to a gene. Germline lookup yields CDR1 MNHNY and CDR2 SVGAGI (reference sequence). The CDR3 here is CASRQGLAPETQYF. The CDR3 region has the DNA TGTGCCAGCAGACAGGGACTAGCCCCAGAAACCCAGTACTTC.